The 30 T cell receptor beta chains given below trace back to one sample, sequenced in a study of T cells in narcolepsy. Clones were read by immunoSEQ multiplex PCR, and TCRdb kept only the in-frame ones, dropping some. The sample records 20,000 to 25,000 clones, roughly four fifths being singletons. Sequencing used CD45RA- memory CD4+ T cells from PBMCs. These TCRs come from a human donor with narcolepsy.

The chain's CDR3 is CASSLALGLPTQYF. CDR3 DNA sequence: TGCGCCAGCAGCTTGGCCTTGGGGCTCCCGACGCAGTATTTT. The chain has TRBV5-1 and TRBJ2-3; a possible D gene is TRBD1 (5 bases). The CDR3 is 14 amino acids. V lost 0 bases and J 9 bases, leaving 14 bases between the germline ends. From germline, CDR1 is SGHRS and CDR2 YFSETQ.

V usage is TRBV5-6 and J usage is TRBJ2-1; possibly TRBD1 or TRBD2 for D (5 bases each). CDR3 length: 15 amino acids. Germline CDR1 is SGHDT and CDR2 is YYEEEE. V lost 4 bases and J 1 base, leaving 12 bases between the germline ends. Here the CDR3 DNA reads TGTGCCAGCAGCCGTTGGGGGATTTCCTACAATGAGCAGTTCTTC. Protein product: CASSRWGISYNEQFF.

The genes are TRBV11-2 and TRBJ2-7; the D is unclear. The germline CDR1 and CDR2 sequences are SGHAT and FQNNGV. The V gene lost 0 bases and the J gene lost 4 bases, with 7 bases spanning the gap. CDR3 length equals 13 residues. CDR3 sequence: CASSLDRRYEQYF. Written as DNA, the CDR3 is TGTGCCAGCAGCTTAGATCGCCGATACGAGCAGTACTTC. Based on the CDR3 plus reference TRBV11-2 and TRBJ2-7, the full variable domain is EAGVAQSPRYKIIEKRQSVAFWCNPISGHATLYWYQQILGQGPKLLIQFQNNGVVDDSQLPKDRFSAERLKGVDSTLKIQPAKLEDSAVYLCASSLDRRYEQYFGPGTRLTVT.

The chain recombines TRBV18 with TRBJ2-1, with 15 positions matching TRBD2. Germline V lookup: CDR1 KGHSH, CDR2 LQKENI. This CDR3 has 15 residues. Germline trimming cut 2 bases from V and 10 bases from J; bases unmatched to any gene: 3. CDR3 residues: CASSPDGLAGGEQFF. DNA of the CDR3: TGTGCCAGCTCACCAGACGGACTAGCGGGAGGGGAGCAGTTCTTC.

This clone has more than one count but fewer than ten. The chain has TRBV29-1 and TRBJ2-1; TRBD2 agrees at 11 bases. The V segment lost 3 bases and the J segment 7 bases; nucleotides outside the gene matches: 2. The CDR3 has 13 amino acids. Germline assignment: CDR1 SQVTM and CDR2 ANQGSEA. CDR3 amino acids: CSVDGLAGNEQFF. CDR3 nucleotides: TGCAGCGTTGACGGACTAGCGGGTAATGAGCAGTTCTTC.

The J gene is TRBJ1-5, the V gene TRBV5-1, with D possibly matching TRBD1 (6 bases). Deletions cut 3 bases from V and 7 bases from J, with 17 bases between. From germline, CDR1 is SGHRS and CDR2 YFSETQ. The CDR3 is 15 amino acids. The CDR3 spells CASSYSGTRGQPQHF. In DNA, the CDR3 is TGCGCCAGCAGCTATTCCGGGACAAGGGGGCAGCCCCAGCATTTT.

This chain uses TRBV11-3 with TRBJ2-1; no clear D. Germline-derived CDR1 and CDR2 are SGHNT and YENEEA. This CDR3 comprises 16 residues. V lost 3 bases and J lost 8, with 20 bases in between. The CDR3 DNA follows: TGTGCCAGCAGCTTGCGTTTTGGTCAGTCTGGCCATGAGCAGTTCTTC. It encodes CASSLRFGQSGHEQFF.

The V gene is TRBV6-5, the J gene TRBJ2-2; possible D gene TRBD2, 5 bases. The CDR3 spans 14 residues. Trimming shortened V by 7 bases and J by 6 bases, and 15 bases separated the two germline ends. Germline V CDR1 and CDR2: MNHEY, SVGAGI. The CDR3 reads CASTRGQTSGELFF. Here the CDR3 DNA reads TGTGCCAGCACCCGAGGGCAGACGTCCGGGGAGCTGTTTTTT.

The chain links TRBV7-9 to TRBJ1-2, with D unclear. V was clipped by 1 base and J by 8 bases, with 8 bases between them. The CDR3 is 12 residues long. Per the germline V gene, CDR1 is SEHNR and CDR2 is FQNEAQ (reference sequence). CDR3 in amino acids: CASSLDSGGYTF. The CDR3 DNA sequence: TGTGCCAGCAGCTTAGACAGCGGCGGCTACACCTTC.

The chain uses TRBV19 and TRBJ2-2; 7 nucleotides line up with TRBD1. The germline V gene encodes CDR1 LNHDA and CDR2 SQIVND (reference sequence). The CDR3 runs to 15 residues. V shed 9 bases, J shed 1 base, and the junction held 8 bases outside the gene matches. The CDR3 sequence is CASRPGQMNTGELFF. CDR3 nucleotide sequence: TGTGCCAGCAGACCGGGACAGATGAACACCGGGGAGCTGTTTTTT.

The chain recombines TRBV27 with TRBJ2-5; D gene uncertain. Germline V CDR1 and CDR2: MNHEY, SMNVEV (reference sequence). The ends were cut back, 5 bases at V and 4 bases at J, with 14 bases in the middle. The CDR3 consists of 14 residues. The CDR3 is CASSLIGLLETQYF. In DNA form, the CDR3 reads TGTGCCAGCAGTCTAATAGGTCTTCTAGAGACCCAGTACTTC.

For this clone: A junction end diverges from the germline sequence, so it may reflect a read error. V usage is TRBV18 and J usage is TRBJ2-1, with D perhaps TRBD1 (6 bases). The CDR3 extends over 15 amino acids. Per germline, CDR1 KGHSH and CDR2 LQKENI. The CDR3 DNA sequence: TGTGCCAGCTCGCCACTTCCGGACAGCTACAATGAGCAGTTCTTC. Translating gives CASSPLPDSYNEQFF.

The CDR3 coding sequence is TGTGCCAGTAGTATAGCTGGGACCTACGAGCAGTACTTC. Protein product: CASSIAGTYEQYF. The J gene is TRBJ2-7, the V gene TRBV19, with D hard to call. The CDR3 extends over 13 amino acids. Trimming left V 1 base short and J 2 bases short, with 6 bases between. Looked up from germline, CDR1 is LNHDA and CDR2 is SQIVND (reference sequence).

The CDR3 spells CASSYRGVGPHYGYTF. CDR3 coding DNA: TGTGCCAGCAGTTACCGCGGGGTCGGCCCCCACTATGGCTACACCTTC. V usage is TRBV6-5 and J usage is TRBJ1-2; D not resolved. Germline assignment: CDR1 MNHEY and CDR2 SVGAGI. V gave up 2 bases and J gave up 3 bases, with 16 bases separating them. The CDR3 has 16 residues.

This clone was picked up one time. The CDR3 sequence: CASSSRQIYEQYF. The CDR3 DNA follows: TGTGCCAGCTCATCGCGACAGATCTACGAGCAGTACTTC. The chain is built from TRBV18 and TRBJ2-7, with D possibly TRBD1 on 5 matching bases. The germline gives CDR1 KGHSH, CDR2 LQKENI. The CDR3 extends over 13 amino acids. V was clipped by 5 bases and J by 3 bases, with 11 bases between them.

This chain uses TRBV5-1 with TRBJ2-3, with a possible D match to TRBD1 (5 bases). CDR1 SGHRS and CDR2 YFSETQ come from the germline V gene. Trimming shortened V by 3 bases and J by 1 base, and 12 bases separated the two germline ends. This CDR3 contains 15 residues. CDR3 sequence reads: CASSSYLGGTDTQYF. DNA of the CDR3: TGCGCCAGCAGCTCTTACCTAGGGGGCACAGATACGCAGTATTTT.

In nucleotides, the CDR3 is TGTGCCAGCAGTCGGCGGGGACCGGCGGGGCAGTTCTTC. Translating it yields CASSRRGPAGQFF. The rearrangement joins TRBV6-5 to TRBJ2-1, with D perhaps matching TRBD2 (6 bases). V was clipped by 5 bases and J by 12 bases, with 17 bases between them. This CDR3 contains 13 residues. CDR1 MNHEY and CDR2 SVGAGI come from the germline V gene.

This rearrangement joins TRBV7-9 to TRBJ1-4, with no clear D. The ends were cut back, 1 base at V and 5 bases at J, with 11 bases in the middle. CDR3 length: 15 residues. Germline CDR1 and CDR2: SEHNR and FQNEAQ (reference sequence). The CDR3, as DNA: TGTGCCAGCAGCTTAGTTGAAGGGTCAAATGAAAAACTGTTTTTT. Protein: CASSLVEGSNEKLFF.

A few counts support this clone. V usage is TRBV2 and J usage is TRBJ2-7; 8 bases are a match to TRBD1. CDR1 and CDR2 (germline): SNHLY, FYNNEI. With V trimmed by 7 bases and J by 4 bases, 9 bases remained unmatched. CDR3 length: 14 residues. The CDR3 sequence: CASMDRDWEYEQYF. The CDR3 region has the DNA TGTGCCAGCATGGACAGGGATTGGGAGTACGAGCAGTACTTC. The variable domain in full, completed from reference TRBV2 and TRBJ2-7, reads EPEVTQTPSHQVTQMGQEVILRCVPISNHLYFYWYRQILGQKVEFLVSFYNNEISEKSEIFDDQFSVERPDGSNFTLKIRSTKLEDSAMYFCASMDRDWEYEQYFGPGTRLTVT.

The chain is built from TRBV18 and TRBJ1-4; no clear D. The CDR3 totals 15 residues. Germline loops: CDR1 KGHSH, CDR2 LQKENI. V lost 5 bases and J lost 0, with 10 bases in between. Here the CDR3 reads CASSMGGTTNEKLFF. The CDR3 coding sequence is TGTGCCAGCTCAATGGGTGGGACAACTAATGAAAAACTGTTTTTT.

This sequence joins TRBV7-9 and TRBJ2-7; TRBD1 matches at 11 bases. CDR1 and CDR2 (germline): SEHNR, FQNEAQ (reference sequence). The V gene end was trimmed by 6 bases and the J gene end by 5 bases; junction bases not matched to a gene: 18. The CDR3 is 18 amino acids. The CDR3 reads CASSLLTGTGGAGHEQYF. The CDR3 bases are TGTGCCAGCAGTCTCCTTACCGGGACAGGGGGTGCGGGGCACGAGCAGTACTTC.

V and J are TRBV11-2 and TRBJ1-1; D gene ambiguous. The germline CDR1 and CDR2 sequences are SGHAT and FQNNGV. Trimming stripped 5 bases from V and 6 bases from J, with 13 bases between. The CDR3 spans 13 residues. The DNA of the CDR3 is TGTGCCAGCAGCCCCCCGGTCGGAGCTGAAGCTTTCTTT. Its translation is CASSPPVGAEAFF.

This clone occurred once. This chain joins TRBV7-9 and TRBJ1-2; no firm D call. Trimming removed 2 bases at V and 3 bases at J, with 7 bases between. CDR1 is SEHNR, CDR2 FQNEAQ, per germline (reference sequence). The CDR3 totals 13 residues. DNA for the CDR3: TGTGCCAGCAGCTTAATGGAAGACTATGGCTACACCTTC. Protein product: CASSLMEDYGYTF.

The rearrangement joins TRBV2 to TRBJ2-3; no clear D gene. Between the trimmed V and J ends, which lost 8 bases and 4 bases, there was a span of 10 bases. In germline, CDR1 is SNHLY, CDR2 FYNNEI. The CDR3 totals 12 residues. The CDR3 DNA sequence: TGTGCCAGCGGAAAGACCGCAGATACGCAGTATTTT. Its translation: CASGKTADTQYF. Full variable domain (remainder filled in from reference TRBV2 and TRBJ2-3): EPEVTQTPSHQVTQMGQEVILRCVPISNHLYFYWYRQILGQKVEFLVSFYNNEISEKSEIFDDQFSVERPDGSNFTLKIRSTKLEDSAMYFCASGKTADTQYFGPGTRLTVL.

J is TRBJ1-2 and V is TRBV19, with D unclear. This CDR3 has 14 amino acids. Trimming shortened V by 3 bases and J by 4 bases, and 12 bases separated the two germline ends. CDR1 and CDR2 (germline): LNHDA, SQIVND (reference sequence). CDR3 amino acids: CASSIFGSPYGYTF. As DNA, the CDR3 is TGTGCCAGTAGTATTTTCGGGTCGCCCTATGGCTACACCTTC.

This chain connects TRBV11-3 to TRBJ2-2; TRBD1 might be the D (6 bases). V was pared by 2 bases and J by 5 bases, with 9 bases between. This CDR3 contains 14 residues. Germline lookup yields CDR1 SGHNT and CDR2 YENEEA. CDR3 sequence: CASSLQQGTGELFF. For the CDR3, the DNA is TGTGCCAGCAGCTTACAACAGGGAACCGGGGAGCTGTTTTTT.

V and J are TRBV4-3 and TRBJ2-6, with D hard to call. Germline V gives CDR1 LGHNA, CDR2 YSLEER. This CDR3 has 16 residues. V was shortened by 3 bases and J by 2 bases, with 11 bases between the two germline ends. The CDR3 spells CASSQDVSPGANVLTF. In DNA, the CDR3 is TGCGCCAGCAGCCAGGACGTGTCGCCTGGGGCCAACGTCCTGACTTTC.

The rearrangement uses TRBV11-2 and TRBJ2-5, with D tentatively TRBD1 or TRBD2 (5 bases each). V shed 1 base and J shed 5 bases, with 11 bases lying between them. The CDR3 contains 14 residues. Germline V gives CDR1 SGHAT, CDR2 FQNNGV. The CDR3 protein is CASSLGQGVETQYF. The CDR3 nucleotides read TGTGCCAGCAGCTTAGGGCAGGGAGTTGAGACCCAGTACTTC.

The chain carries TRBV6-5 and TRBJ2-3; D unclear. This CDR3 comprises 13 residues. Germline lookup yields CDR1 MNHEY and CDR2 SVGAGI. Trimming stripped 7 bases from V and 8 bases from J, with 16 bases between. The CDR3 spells CASTPDFESTQYF. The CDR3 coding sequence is TGTGCCAGCACCCCGGATTTTGAAAGTACGCAGTATTTT.

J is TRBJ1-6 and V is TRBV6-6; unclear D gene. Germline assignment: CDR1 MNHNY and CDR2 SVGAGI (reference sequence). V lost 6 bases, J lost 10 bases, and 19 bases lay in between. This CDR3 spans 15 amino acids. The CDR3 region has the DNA TGTGCCAGCAGAGATTCTGAGGGATTTAGGTCACCCCTCCACTTT. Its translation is CASRDSEGFRSPLHF.